Described below is a single T cell receptor beta chain sequence and its context. Antigen unknown. This record comes from a study of naive and memory T cell subsets. An equimolar mix of two oligonucleotides served as the beta constant-region primer for TRBC1 and TRBC2. Four rounds of PCR amplified the ligated cDNA using nested alpha and beta constant-region primers plus SP2. One entry per CDR3 protein, called by TCRdb with MiXCR from the UMI-ligation and nested PCR reads. The sample lists roughly 83,000 distinct CDR3 sequences, 11% occurring once. Cells stained for CD3, CD4, CD8, CD45RA, CD27 and viability were sorted into four CD45RA/CD27 subsets. Study outcomes and limitations: Possibly reflecting memory cells re-expressing CD45RA, a few larger clonotypes occurred in naive repertoires, especially CD8.

The TCR was taken from a human donor in good health. Sequencing used naive CD4+ T cells from blood.

CDR3 region: CATKLQGTGAYEQYF. The CDR3 bases are TGTGCCACGAAACTGCAGGGGACTGGTGCCTACGAGCAGTACTTC. The chain joins TRBV6-6 to TRBJ2-7; D might be TRBD1 or TRBD2, each matching 6 bases. This CDR3 has 15 amino acids. In germline, CDR1 is MNHNY, CDR2 SVGAGI (reference sequence). Trimming removed 10 bases at V and 2 bases at J, with 21 bases between.